This T cell receptor beta chain was retrieved from a study of blood T cell repertoires in COVID-19. Produced via immunoSEQ multiplex PCR; TCRdb's table is partial and in-frame only. Among about 230,000 clones, under 90% were seen once, and the ten largest hold less than 4.5%. J gave up 7 bases and V 1 base, and 5 bases lay outside the gene matches. Germline CDR1 and CDR2: MGHRA and YSYEKL. This CDR3 is 14 amino acids long. The V and J genes are TRBV4-1 and TRBJ2-7; 9 bases are shared with TRBD1. Sequenced: PBMCs or T cells enriched from blood (not recorded which). This TCR was sampled from a woman younger than 45 with acute COVID-19. The CDR3 spells CASSQVGGTGEQYF. For the CDR3, the DNA is TGCGCCAGCAGCCAAGTAGGGGGGACAGGGGAGCAGTACTTC.